What follows describes a single TCR beta chain. It has no known antigen specificity. Qualities for individual bases were not recorded, and no much larger clone is one base off. The sample's time point label, decoded: about 28 days (+/-7) after the second vaccine dose. AZD1222 recipients whose second dose came at about 4 weeks and those whose second dose came at about 12 weeks were combined into one group, since spike-specific TCR depth and breadth did not differ between the two schedules. The vaccinee samples were drawn from two UK trials, COV001 and COV002, one of which was a single-blind randomized controlled phase 2/3 trial testing AZD1222 (ChAdOx1 nCoV-19) in healthy adults. For TCRbeta chain sequencing, PBMC samples from trial participants were taken at day 0 and at day 28 after the second dose. This record comes from a study of T cell responses to AZD1222 COVID-19 vaccine (dated by TCRdb to the early 2020s). Regarding the study in general: A total of about 230 trial participants underwent TCR sequencing, of whom 207 received two doses of AZD1222 and roughly 25 received two doses of the MenACWY control vaccine. Trial participants were enrolled by age into 18-55, 56-69 and 70-plus year subgroups, with approximately 160, 26 and 62 TCR-sequenced participants respectively.

The CDR3 regions of human TCRbeta chains were analyzed by immunosequencing. The paper's processing steps were these. Repertoire TCRs were matched against a reference library of SARS-CoV-2-specific TCRs generated with the MIRA antigen-specificity platform. Breadth meant the fraction of unique TCRs that were SARS-CoV-2-associated, whereas depth meant the fraction of total T cells that were SARS-CoV-2-associated. Each spike-specific TCR was assigned to its reactive spike region and to a CD4 or CD8 class using the MIRA data. Log10-transformed breadth and depth values were compared by one-way ANOVA with Sidak's multiple comparisons tests. Held by TCRdb, this immuneACCESS table contains in-frame sequences only and omits some clones. Under half of the omission traces to an unresolved V gene where checked; the cause of the rest is unknown. Clone size and the V and J calls come from that table; the DNA yielded D and trimming. The sample yields over 50,000 clones; roughly four fifths were counted once. Roughly 25% of the sample belongs to the ten largest clones.

Sequences LGHNT (CDR1) and FRNRAP (CDR2) are obtained from the germline V gene. V sheds 5 bases and J sheds 0 bases, leaving 22 bases between their ends. The CDR3 measures 18 amino acids from cysteine to phenylalanine. The sequence is cut down to CDR3 DNA, 54 bases in frame from base 1. Broader findings and caveats from the paper: Conclusions about previously exposed vaccinees are limited, since just a handful of AZD1222 recipients were seropositive for SARS-CoV-2 at baseline. In the small 56-69-year group, the increase in depth fell short of significance, most likely because of low power. Epitopes outside the regions mutated in the B.1.351 and B.1.1.7 variants were reportedly recognized by nearly half of the unique spike-specific TCRs. The whole spike protein was spanned by vaccine-associated CD4 TCRs, and dominant responses were seen in regions 160-218 and 743-854. Participants were mostly white British and included more females than males, and it was suggested by the authors that clonal diversity may have been underestimated. After two AZD1222 doses, spike-specific TCR breadth and depth were significantly higher than at day 0 and than in MenACWY recipients. Because no day 14 peak-response samples were available, the repertoires could be characterized only after the peak T cell response.

The V gene is TRBV12-5 and the J gene is TRBJ1-1, and TRBD1 may be the D gene, going by 6 matching bases. This clonotype was sampled from an adult who received the AZD1222 COVID-19 vaccine. The material was peripheral blood, obtained 28 days after the second AZD1222 dose. The CDR3 reads CASGRNLLVGAMNTEAFF. The bases read TGTGCTAGTGGTCGCAACCTCCTGGTGGGGGCGATGAACACTGAAGCTTTCTTT. The variable domain in full, with residues beyond the CDR3 obtained from the reference TRBV12-5 and TRBJ1-1 genes, is DARVTQTPRHKVTEMGQEVTMRCQPILGHNTVFWYRQTMMQGLELLAYFRNRAPLDDSGMPKDRFSAEMPDATLATLKIQPSEPRDSAVYFCASGRNLLVGAMNTEAFFGQGTRLTVV.